These 2 T cell receptor beta chains were sequenced from one sample in a study of blood T cell repertoires in COVID-19. Sequenced by immunoSEQ multiplex PCR; TCRdb stores in-frame clones only, minus some. The data show 14,000 or so clones, with roughly nine tenths seen just once and over 12% held by the top ten. Sequencing input: peripheral blood. The receptors here all came from a man aged 45-65 years with active COVID-19.

The CDR3: CASSFRTEAFF. The DNA for the CDR3 is TGTGCCAGCAGCTTTCGGACTGAAGCTTTCTTT. The chain employs TRBV11-3 and TRBJ1-1, with unresolved D. Trimming cost V 3 bases and J 5 bases, with 4 bases left between them. Germline V gene data show CDR1 as SGHNT and CDR2 as YENEEA. The CDR3 has 11 residues.

V is TRBV7-2 and J is TRBJ2-5; D uncertain. Deletions cut 3 bases from V and 2 bases from J, with 10 bases between. The CDR3 has 14 residues. Germline-derived CDR1 and CDR2 are SGHTA and FQGNSA. CDR3 residues: CASSLSAGQETQYF. CDR3 nucleotide sequence: TGTGCCAGCAGCTTGTCGGCAGGACAAGAGACCCAGTACTTC. The whole variable domain, remainder taken from reference TRBV7-2 and TRBJ2-5, is GAGVSQSPSNKVTEKGKDVELRCDPISGHTALYWYRQSLGQGLEFLIYFQGNSAPDKSGLPSDRFSAERTGGSVSTLTIQRTQQEDSAVYLCASSLSAGQETQYFGPGTRLLVL.